This is a list of T cell receptor beta chains from one sample in a study of control samples from healthy donors and cancer patients. Only in-frame clones appear in the TCRdb table, and some are missing; sequencing was by immunoSEQ multiplex PCR. The repertoire includes about 140,000 clones, about 88% of them detected once, and around 9% sits in the top ten. Sequenced input: blood. These TCRs come from a woman aged 25 to 45 in good health. Each CDR3 is given with its conserved first and last residue. The D gene is left open where the match is weak. Only some rows state a clone size, as once, few, many or a class for expanded clones.

abundance	j_gene	v_gene	d_gene	CDR3nt	CDR3aa
-	TRBJ2-7	TRBV7-8	TRBD2	TGTGCCAGCAGCTTAGATCTAGCGGGAGTAATCGAGCAGTACTTC	CASSLDLAGVIEQYF
-	TRBJ2-7	TRBV10-1	-	TGCGCCAGCAGGGAAAATTTTGAGTACGAGCAGTACTTC	CASRENFEYEQYF
-	TRBJ2-5	TRBV19	TRBD2	TGTGCCAGTAGTAGGCAGCGGGACCTCGTCCAAGAGACCCAGTACTTC	CASSRQRDLVQETQYF
-	TRBJ2-7	TRBV28	TRBD1	TGTGCCACCGGGACAGGGTTCTACGAGCAGTACTTC	CATGTGFYEQYF
-	TRBJ1-6	TRBV29-1	TRBD1	TGCAGCGTATCAGACAGGGGTTCACCCCTCCACTTT	CSVSDRGSPLHF
once	TRBJ1-1	TRBV19	TRBD1	TGTGCCAGTGTCGGACAGGGATTCGCTGAAGCTTTCTTT	CASVGQGFAEAFF
-	TRBJ1-1	TRBV5-6	-	TGTGCCAGCAGCCTCGGACAGAAAAACACTGAAGCTTTCTTT	CASSLGQKNTEAFF
-	TRBJ2-6	TRBV2	-	TGTGCCAGCAGTGGGGGGAACAGGGTGGCCTCTGGGGCCAACGTCCTGACTTTC	CASSGGNRVASGANVLTF
-	TRBJ2-7	TRBV25-1	-	TGTGCCAGCAGTGAACCCGGACCGTACGAGCAGTACTTC	CASSEPGPYEQYF
-	TRBJ1-6	TRBV5-1	TRBD1	TGCGCCAGCAGTAGGGACAGCAATTCACCCCTCCACTTT	CASSRDSNSPLHF
-	TRBJ1-5	TRBV6-5	TRBD1	TGTGCCACCGGGGACAGGGGGAGTCAGCCCCAGCATTTT	CATGDRGSQPQHF
-	TRBJ2-1	TRBV30	-	TGTGCCTGGAGTAGGAGTACCCGCTCCTACAATGAGCAGTTCTTC	CAWSRSTRSYNEQFF
-	TRBJ1-1	TRBV2	-	TGTGCCAGCAGTGTGTACTGGGACCTCAAATTGAACACTGAAGCTTTCTTT	CASSVYWDLKLNTEAFF
-	TRBJ1-3	TRBV7-2	-	TGTGCCAGCAGCTTAGTGTCCTTCTCCCGGGACACCATATATTTT	CASSLVSFSRDTIYF
-	TRBJ2-5	TRBV10-1	-	TGCGCCAGCAGTGTGAACCCACAAGAGACCCAGTACTTC	CASSVNPQETQYF
-	TRBJ2-1	TRBV11-3	TRBD2	TGTGCCAGCAGCTTAGGGGGGGGACTATCCAATGAGCAGTTCTTC	CASSLGGGLSNEQFF
-	TRBJ1-1	TRBV19	TRBD1	TGTGCCAGTACCGCGGACAGGGGGTTAATGGACACTGAAGCTTTCTTT	CASTADRGLMDTEAFF
-	TRBJ1-6	TRBV19	-	TGTGCCAGCACAGCACGAGGTCCACCCCTCCACTTT	CASTARGPPLHF
-	TRBJ1-6	TRBV7-2	-	TGTGCCAGCAGCCTTAGGGGCAGCTACGATTCACCCCTCCACTTT	CASSLRGSYDSPLHF
-	TRBJ2-1	TRBV10-3	-	TGTGCCATCAGTGAGTCCGAGCGGACGAACCGATACAATGAGCAGTTCTTC	CAISESERTNRYNEQFF
-	TRBJ2-4	TRBV10-3	TRBD1	TGTGCCATCAGTGAGTCCGTTTTAGGGGGCCCGACCAAAAACATTCAGTACTTC	CAISESVLGGPTKNIQYF
-	TRBJ2-1	TRBV19	-	TGTGCCAGTAGTAAAACCGCGGGAAGCTCCTACAATGAGCAGTTCTTC	CASSKTAGSSYNEQFF
-	TRBJ2-7	TRBV9	TRBD2	TGTGCCAGCAGCCCACCGGGACTAGCGGGAGGGCGCGAGCAGTACTTC	CASSPPGLAGGREQYF
-	TRBJ1-5	TRBV3-1/TRBV3-2	-	TGTGCCAGCAGCCACGGCCCGGCTTGGCCAGACAATCAGCCCCAGCATTTT	CASSHGPAWPDNQPQHF
-	TRBJ1-6	TRBV9	TRBD1	TGTGCCAGCAGCGCGGAAGACAGGGGGAATAATTCACCCCTCCACTTT	CASSAEDRGNNSPLHF
-	TRBJ2-1	TRBV10-3	TRBD2	TGTGCCATCAGTGCAATTTCCGGGACTAGCGGGCCGAGCTCCTACAATGAGCAGTTCTTC	CAISAISGTSGPSSYNEQFF
-	TRBJ1-6	TRBV5-1	-	TGCGCCAGCAGCTTGGGGCGGTCGCCCAACTATAATTCACCCCTCCACTTT	CASSLGRSPNYNSPLHF
-	TRBJ2-5	TRBV20-1	-	TGCAGTGCTAGTAAAGAGTCGGCCCAGTACTTC	CSASKESAQYF
-	TRBJ1-6	TRBV19	-	TGTGCCACTGGAGACAGGAATAATTCACCCCTCCACTTT	CATGDRNNSPLHF
once	TRBJ2-1	TRBV2	-	TGTGCCAGCAGGGGGCAGGCGGATGAGCAGTTCTTC	CASRGQADEQFF
-	TRBJ1-3	TRBV3-1/TRBV3-2	-	TGTGCCAGCAGCCCTTGGACATCCGTCTCTGGAAACACCATATATTTT	CASSPWTSVSGNTIYF
-	TRBJ1-1	TRBV27	-	TGTGCCAGCAGTTTACGCAGGGGTTTTGAAGCTTTCTTT	CASSLRRGFEAFF
-	TRBJ1-1	TRBV2	-	TGTGCCAGCAGTGAAGAATTGAGCAGGGGCTTCCAACCAAACACTGAAGCTTTCTTT	CASSEELSRGFQPNTEAFF
-	TRBJ1-1	TRBV6-5	-	TGTGCCAGCAGCCCAAGGGGGGACACTGAAGCTTTCTTT	CASSPRGDTEAFF
-	TRBJ2-7	TRBV19	-	TGTGCCAGTAGTATGAGGGTCGCCTCCTACGAGCAGTACTTC	CASSMRVASYEQYF
-	TRBJ2-1	TRBV14	TRBD2	TGTGCCAGCAGCCATAGCGGGAGGGTTTTTTTTGAGCAGTTCTTC	CASSHSGRVFFEQFF
-	TRBJ2-7	TRBV10-1	-	TGCGCCAGCAGGGACTACAAACCCTACGAGCAGTACTTC	CASRDYKPYEQYF
-	TRBJ1-4	TRBV5-6	TRBD1	TGTGCCAGCAGCCGGGGGACAGTTGAAAAACTGTTTTTT	CASSRGTVEKLFF
-	TRBJ1-2	TRBV29-1	-	TGCAGCGTTGGCCGTCCAGGGATTGGGATGCCACACCACCCCAACTACTATGGCTACACCTTC	CSVGRPGIGMPHHPNYYGYTF
-	TRBJ1-6	TRBV13	TRBD1	TGTGCCAGCAGCTTTAACAGGGGGCTAGATTCACCCCTCCACTTT	CASSFNRGLDSPLHF
-	TRBJ1-6	TRBV28	-	TGTGCCAGCAGTTTATACAGGGAGGATAATTCACCCCTCCACTTT	CASSLYREDNSPLHF